The source of this TCR beta chain is a study of OX40 agonist ivuxolimab in advanced cancers. At the level of the study: Every 2 weeks, ivuxolimab was infused into the patients intravenously at between 0.01 and 10 mg/kg.

The CDR3 consists of 16 residues. Germline CDR1 and CDR2: SGHKS and YYEKEE (reference sequence). Germline trimming cut 4 bases from V and 3 bases from J; bases unmatched to any gene: 10. Libraries were prepared by immunoSEQ multiplex PCR; TCRdb keeps only in-frame clonotypes and omits some of them. The sample includes some 86,000 clones, about 85% of them seen just once. The source was CD4+ or CD8+ T cells sorted from blood, collected in a trial of the OX40 agonist ivuxolimab. This sequence was found in an adult with an advanced solid tumor such as melanoma, head and neck, liver or kidney cancer. The genes are TRBV5-5 and TRBJ2-1; 7 positions agree with TRBD2. CDR3 DNA: TGTGCCAGCAGCATTGGGACTACCGCCTTCTACAATGAGCAGTTCTTC. Protein: CASSIGTTAFYNEQFF.